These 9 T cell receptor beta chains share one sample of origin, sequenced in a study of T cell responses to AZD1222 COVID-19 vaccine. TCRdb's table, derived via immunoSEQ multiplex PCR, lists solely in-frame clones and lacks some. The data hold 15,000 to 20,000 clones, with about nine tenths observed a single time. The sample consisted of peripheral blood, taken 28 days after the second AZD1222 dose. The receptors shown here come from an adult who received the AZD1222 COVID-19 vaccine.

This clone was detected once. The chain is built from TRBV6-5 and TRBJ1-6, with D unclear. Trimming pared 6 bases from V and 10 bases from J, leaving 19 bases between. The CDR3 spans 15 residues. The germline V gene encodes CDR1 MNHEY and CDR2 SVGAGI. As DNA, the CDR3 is TGTGCCAGCAGGAACCTTGGAAAGGGCGACTCACCCCTCCACTTT. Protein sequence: CASRNLGKGDSPLHF.

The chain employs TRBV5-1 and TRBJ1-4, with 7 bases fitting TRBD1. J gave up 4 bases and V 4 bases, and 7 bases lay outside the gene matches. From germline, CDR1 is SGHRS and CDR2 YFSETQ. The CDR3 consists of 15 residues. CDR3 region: CASSRTGTVNEKLFF. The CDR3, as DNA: TGCGCCAGCAGCCGGACCGGGACAGTTAATGAAAAACTGTTTTTT. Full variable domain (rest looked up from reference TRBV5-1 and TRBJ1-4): KAGVTQTPRYLIKTRGQQVTLSCSPISGHRSVSWYQQTPGQGLQFLFEYFSETQRNKGNFPGRFSGRQFSNSRSEMNVSTLELGDSALYLCASSRTGTVNEKLFFGSGTQLSVL.

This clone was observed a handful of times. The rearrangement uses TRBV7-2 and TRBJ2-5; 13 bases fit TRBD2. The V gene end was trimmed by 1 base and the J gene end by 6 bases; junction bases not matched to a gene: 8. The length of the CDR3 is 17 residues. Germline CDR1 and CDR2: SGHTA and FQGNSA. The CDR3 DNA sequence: TGTGCCAGCAGCTTAGAAGTCGGACTAGCGGGGGTAAAGACCCAGTACTTC. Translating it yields CASSLEVGLAGVKTQYF.

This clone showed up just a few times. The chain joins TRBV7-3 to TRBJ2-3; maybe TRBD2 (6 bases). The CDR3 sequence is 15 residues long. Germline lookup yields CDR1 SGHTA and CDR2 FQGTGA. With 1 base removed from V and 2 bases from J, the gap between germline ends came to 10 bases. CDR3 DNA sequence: TGTGCCAGCAGCTTAATGGGACTTAACACAGATACGCAGTATTTT. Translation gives CASSLMGLNTDTQYF.

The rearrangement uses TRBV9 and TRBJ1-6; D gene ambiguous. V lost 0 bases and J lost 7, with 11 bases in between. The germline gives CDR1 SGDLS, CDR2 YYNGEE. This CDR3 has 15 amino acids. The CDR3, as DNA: TGTGCCAGCAGCGTAGTTGGAGCCACAAATTCACCCCTCCACTTT. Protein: CASSVVGATNSPLHF.

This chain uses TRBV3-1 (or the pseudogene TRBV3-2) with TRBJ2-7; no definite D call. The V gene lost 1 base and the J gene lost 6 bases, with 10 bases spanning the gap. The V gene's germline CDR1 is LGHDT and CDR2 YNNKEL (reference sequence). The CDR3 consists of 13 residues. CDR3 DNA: TGTGCCAGCAGCCAAGTGGGTTCGCGCGAGCAGTACTTC. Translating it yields CASSQVGSREQYF.

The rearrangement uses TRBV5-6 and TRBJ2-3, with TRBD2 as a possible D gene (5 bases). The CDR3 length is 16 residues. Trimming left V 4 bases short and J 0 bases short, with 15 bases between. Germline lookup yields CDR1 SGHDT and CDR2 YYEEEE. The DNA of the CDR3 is TGTGCCAGCAGCGGCCCGGACTTAGATAGCACAGATACGCAGTATTTT. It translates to CASSGPDLDSTDTQYF. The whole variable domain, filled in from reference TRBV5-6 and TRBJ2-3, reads DAGVTQSPTHLIKTRGQQVTLRCSPKSGHDTVSWYQQALGQGPQFIFQYYEEEERQRGNFPDRFSGHQFPNYSSELNVNALLLGDSALYLCASSGPDLDSTDTQYFGPGTRLTVL.

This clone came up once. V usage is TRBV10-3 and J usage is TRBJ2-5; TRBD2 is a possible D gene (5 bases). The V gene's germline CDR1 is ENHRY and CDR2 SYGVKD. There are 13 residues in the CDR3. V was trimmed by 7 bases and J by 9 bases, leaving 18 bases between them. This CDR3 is CAITERLDFAQYF. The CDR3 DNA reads TGTGCCATCACCGAGCGGTTGGACTTTGCCCAGTACTTC.

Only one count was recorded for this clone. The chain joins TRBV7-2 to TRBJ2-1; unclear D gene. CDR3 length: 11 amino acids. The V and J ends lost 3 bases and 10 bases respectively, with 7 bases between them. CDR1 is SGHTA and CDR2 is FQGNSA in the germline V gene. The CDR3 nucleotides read TGTGCCAGCAGCTTTTCGAGGGAGCAGTTCTTC. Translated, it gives CASSFSREQFF.